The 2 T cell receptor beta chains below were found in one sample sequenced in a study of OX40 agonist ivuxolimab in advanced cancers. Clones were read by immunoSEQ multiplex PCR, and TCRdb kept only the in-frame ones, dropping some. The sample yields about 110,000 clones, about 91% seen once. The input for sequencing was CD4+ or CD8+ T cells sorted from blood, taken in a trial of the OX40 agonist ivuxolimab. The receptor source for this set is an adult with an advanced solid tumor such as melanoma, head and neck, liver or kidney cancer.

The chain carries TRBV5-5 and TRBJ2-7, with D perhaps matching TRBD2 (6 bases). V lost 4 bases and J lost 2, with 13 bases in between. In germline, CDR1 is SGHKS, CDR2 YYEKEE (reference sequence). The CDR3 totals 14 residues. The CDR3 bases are TGTGCCAGCAGCCTGGGACTGCTTACCTACGAGCAGTACTTC. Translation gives CASSLGLLTYEQYF.

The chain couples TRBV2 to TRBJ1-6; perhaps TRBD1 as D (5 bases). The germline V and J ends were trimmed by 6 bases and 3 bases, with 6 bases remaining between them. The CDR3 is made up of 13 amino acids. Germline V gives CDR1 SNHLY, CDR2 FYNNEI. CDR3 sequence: CASRGDYNSPLHF. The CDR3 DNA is TGTGCCAGCAGGGGGGACTATAATTCACCCCTCCACTTT.